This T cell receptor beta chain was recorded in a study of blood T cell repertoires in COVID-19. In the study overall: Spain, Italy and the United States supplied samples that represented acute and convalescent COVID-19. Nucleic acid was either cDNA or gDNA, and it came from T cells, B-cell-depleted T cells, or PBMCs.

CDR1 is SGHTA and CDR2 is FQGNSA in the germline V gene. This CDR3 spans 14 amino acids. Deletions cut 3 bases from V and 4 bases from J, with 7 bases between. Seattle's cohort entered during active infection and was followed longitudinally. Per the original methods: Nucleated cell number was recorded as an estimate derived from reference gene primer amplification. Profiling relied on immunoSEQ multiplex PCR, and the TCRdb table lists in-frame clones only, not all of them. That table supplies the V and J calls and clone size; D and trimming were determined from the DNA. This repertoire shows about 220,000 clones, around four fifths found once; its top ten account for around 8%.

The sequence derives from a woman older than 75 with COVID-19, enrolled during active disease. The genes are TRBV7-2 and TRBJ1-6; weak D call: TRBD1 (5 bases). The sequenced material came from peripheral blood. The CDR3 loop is CASSFQGYNSPLHF. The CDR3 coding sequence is TGTGCCAGCAGCTTTCAGGGTTATAATTCACCCCTCCACTTT.